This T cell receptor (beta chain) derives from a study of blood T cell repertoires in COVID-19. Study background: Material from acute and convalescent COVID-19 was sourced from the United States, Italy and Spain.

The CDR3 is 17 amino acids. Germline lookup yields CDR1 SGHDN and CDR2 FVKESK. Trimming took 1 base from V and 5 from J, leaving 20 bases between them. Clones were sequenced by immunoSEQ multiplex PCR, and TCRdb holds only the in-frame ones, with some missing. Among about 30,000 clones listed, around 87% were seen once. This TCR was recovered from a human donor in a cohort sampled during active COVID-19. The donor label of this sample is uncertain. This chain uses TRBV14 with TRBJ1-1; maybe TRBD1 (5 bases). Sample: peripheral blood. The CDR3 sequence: CASSQGRAVRKGTEAFF. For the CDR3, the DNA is TGTGCCAGCAGCCAAGGTAGGGCAGTAAGAAAGGGGACTGAAGCTTTCTTT.